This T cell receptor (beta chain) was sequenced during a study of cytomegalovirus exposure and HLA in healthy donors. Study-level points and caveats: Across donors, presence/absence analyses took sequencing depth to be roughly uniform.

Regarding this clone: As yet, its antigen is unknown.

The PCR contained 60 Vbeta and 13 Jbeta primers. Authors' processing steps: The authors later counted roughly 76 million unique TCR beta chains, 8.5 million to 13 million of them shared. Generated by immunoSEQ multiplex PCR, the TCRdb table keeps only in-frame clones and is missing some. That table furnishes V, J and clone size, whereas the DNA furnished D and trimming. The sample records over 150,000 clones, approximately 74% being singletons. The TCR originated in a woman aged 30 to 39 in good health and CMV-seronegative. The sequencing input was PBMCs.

The CDR3, as DNA: TGTGCCAGCAGCGTAGGGACAACCCAAGAGACCCAGTACTTC. Amino acid sequence: CASSVGTTQETQYF. The V call is TRBV9, the J call TRBJ2-5, with D tentatively TRBD1 (5 bases). The ends were cut back, 0 bases at V and 1 base at J, with 7 bases in the middle. The V gene's germline CDR1 is SGDLS and CDR2 YYNGEE. The CDR3 extends over 14 amino acids. The whole variable domain, filled in from reference TRBV9 and TRBJ2-5, reads DSGVTQTPKHLITATGQRVTLRCSPRSGDLSVYWYQQSLDQGLQFLIQYYNGEERAKGNILERFSAQQFPDLHSELNLSSLELGDSALYFCASSVGTTQETQYFGPGTRLLVL.